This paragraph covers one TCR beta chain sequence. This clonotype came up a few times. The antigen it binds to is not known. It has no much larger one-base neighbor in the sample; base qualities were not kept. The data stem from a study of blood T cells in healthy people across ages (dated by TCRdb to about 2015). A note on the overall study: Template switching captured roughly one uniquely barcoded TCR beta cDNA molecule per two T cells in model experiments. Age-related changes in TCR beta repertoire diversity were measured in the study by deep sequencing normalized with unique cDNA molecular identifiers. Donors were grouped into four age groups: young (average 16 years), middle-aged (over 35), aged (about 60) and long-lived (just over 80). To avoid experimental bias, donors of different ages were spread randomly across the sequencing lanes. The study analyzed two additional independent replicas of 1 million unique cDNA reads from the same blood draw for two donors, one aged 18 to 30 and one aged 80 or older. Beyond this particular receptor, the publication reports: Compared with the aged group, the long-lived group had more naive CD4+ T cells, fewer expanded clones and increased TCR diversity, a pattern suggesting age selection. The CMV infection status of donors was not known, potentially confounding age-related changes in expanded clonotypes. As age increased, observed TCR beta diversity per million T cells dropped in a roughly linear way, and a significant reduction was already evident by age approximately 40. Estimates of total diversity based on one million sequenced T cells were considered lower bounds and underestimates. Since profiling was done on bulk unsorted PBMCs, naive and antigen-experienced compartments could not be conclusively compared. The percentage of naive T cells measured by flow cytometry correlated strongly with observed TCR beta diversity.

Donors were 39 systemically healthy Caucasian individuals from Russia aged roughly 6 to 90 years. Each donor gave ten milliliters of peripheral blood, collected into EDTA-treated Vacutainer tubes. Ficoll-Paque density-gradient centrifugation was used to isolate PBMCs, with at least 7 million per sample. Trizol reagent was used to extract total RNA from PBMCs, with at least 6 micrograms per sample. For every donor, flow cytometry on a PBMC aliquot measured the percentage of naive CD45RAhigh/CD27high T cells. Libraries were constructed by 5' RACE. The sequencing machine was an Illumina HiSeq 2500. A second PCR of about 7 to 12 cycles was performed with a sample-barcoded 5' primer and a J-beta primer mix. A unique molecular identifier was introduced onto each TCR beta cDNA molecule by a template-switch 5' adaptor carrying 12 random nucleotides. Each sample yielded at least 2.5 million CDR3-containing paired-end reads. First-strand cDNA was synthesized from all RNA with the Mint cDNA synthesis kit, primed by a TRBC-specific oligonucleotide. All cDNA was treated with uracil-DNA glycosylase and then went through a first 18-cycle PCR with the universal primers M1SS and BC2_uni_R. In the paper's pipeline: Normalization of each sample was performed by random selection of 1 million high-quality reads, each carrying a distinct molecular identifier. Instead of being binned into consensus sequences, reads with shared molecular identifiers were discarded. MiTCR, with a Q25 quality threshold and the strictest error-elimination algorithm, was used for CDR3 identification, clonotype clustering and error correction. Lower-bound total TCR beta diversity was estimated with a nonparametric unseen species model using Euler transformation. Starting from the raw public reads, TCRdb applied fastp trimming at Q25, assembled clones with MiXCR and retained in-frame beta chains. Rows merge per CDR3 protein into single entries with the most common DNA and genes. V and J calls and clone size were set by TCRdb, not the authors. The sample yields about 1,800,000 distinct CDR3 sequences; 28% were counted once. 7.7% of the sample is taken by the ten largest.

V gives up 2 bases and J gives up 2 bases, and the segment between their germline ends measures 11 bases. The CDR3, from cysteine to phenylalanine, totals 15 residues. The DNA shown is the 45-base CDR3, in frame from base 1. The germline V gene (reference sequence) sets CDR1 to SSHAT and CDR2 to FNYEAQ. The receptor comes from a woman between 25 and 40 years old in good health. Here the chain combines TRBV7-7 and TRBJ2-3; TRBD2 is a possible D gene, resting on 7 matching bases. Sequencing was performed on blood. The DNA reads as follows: TGTGCCAGCAGCTTATCGCGGGGGCTCACAGATACGCAGTATTTT. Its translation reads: CASSLSRGLTDTQYF.